The sequence of this T cell receptor (beta chain) was determined in a study of T-cell memory formation after mild COVID-19. Study overall: Largely, the TCR clusters proved donor specific.

The V and J ends lost 7 bases and 1 base, in that order; junction bases with no gene match: 4. This CDR3 contains 14 residues. TCRdb redid the calling of the 5' RACE reads with MiXCR, one entry per CDR3 protein. The table shows roughly 400,000 distinct CDR3 sequences, with more than 15% occurring only once. Note on this clonotype: As yet, its antigen is unknown.

Study-level results: Cross-reactive memory appears to have joined, as suggested by some responding clones showing up in pre-infection memory. Largely, contracting CD4+ clones fell within CM and EM, and contracting CD8+ clones within EMRA. A second wave expanding day 15 to 37 was CD4+-biased; contracting clones were balanced.

This clonotype originated in a man aged 18 to 29 who had mild COVID-19 (a few samples of this study predate the infection). Cell type and time point are not known. The V call is TRBV12-3 or TRBV12-4, the J call TRBJ2-7; 10 bases fit TRBD2. The sequencing input was PBMCs or a T cell subset sorted from them (not recorded which). This CDR3 is CASTPLAGSYEQYF. As DNA, the CDR3 is TGTGCCAGCACCCCACTAGCGGGGTCCTACGAGCAGTACTTC.